The 22 T cell receptor beta chains listed next were all sequenced from one sample in a study of CD8+CD57+ T cells in acquired aplastic anemia. Genomic DNA provided the template from which TCR beta VDJ and CDR3 profiles were obtained. TCRdb used MiXCR to reprocess the reads, holding one entry per CDR3 protein. The data contain around 430,000 distinct CDR3 sequences, roughly 34% of them seen just once; the ten biggest clones take up nearly 0.85%. For sequencing, patients were chosen who had shown expansion of CD8+CD57+ cells by flow cytometry. Source material: sorted CD4+, CD8+, or CD8+CD57+ T cells (not recorded which) from PBMCs. The receptors were gathered from a human donor with aplastic anemia.

As regards this clonotype: The CDR3 does not end in the conserved phenylalanine or tryptophan, so this is likely a read error. The CDR3: CASSDSTEGGYTL. CDR3 sequence (DNA): TGTGCCAGCAGTGACTCGACAGAGGGTGGCTACACCCTT. The gene calls are TRBV25-1 and TRBJ1-2; perhaps TRBD1 as D (5 bases). CDR3 length: 13 amino acids. Trimming removed 3 bases from V and 7 bases from J, with 12 bases in between. CDR1 is MGHDK, CDR2 SYGVNS, per germline.

The chain joins TRBV7-2 to TRBJ1-1, with D possibly matching TRBD1 (6 bases). Germline V gives CDR1 SGHTA, CDR2 FQGNSA. This CDR3 is built from 13 residues. The germline V and J ends were trimmed by 2 bases and 4 bases, with 8 bases remaining between them. CDR3 amino acids: CASSLTGCTEAFF. Written as DNA, the CDR3 is TGTGCCAGCAGCTTAACAGGGTGCACTGAAGCTTTCTTT. Full variable domain (rest looked up from reference TRBV7-2 and TRBJ1-1): GAGVSQSPSNKVTEKGKDVELRCDPISGHTALYWYRQSLGQGLEFLIYFQGNSAPDKSGLPSDRFSAERTGGSVSTLTIQRTQQEDSAVYLCASSLTGCTEAFFGQGTRLTVV.

Many counts were recorded for this clonotype. V gene TRBV20-1 combines with J gene TRBJ2-3, with D unclear. Looked up from germline, CDR1 is DFQATT and CDR2 is SNEGSKA (reference sequence). This CDR3 has 14 residues. V was pared by 5 bases and J by 4 bases, with 16 bases between. The CDR3 here is CSALIGSTPDTQYF. In nucleotides, the CDR3 is TGCAGTGCTTTAATCGGGTCTACCCCAGATACGCAGTATTTT.

This clonotype was found a few times. The V gene is TRBV5-1, the J gene TRBJ2-1; 7 bases are a match to TRBD2. This CDR3 spans 16 amino acids. The germline gives CDR1 SGHRS, CDR2 YFSETQ. J was trimmed by 2 bases and V by 7 bases; bases with no gene match: 12. The CDR3 spells CASSLRAGSTYNEQFF. In DNA, the CDR3 is TGCGCCAGCTCCTTACGAGCGGGGTCGACCTACAATGAGCAGTTCTTC.

This clonotype was observed a few times. The rearrangement uses TRBV19 and TRBJ2-3; D uncertain. There are 12 residues in the CDR3. Trimming stripped 11 bases from V and 2 bases from J, with 11 bases between. Germline loops: CDR1 LNHDA, CDR2 SQIVND (reference sequence). The CDR3 DNA reads TGTGCCTGGAGTCCAAACACAGATACGCAGTATTTT. Residues: CAWSPNTDTQYF.

Ten or more counts support this clonotype. V usage is TRBV7-6 and J usage is TRBJ2-5; a possible D gene is TRBD2 (5 bases). Germline assignment: CDR1 SGHVS and CDR2 FNYEAQ. This CDR3 comprises 14 residues. The germline V and J ends were trimmed by 0 bases and 5 bases, with 10 bases remaining between them. This chain's CDR3 is CASSLAGQRETQYF. CDR3 bases: TGTGCCAGCAGCTTAGCGGGCCAGCGGGAGACCCAGTACTTC.

This clonotype was recorded at least ten times. The chain recombines TRBV2 with TRBJ2-1; the match to TRBD2 covers 11 bases. Losses at the gene ends were 8 bases for V and 8 bases for J; bases not matched to a gene: 11. The CDR3 is 15 amino acids. Per germline, CDR1 SNHLY and CDR2 FYNNEI. The CDR3 protein is CASGLLAGVSHEQFF. The CDR3, as DNA: TGTGCCAGCGGCCTACTAGCGGGAGTTTCCCATGAGCAGTTCTTC. Filled out from reference TRBV2 and TRBJ2-1, the complete variable domain reads EPEVTQTPSHQVTQMGQEVILRCVPISNHLYFYWYRQILGQKVEFLVSFYNNEISEKSEIFDDQFSVERPDGSNFTLKIRSTKLEDSAMYFCASGLLAGVSHEQFFGPGTRLTVL.

This clonotype was recorded at least ten times. The genes are TRBV19 and TRBJ1-2; the match to TRBD1 covers 8 bases. Germline-derived CDR1 and CDR2 are LNHDA and SQIVND (reference sequence). Trimming took 3 bases from V and 8 from J; bases not matched to a gene: 5. The CDR3 runs 13 residues. The CDR3 loop is CASSIDRGSGYTF. CDR3 sequence (DNA): TGTGCCAGTAGTATCGACAGGGGAAGCGGCTACACCTTC.

In this sample, this clonotype turned up many times. The chain links TRBV2 to TRBJ2-7; D is perhaps TRBD1 or TRBD2 (5 bases each). The germline V and J ends were trimmed by 8 bases and 5 bases, with 10 bases remaining between them. Germline V lookup: CDR1 SNHLY, CDR2 FYNNEI. The CDR3 runs to 11 residues. CDR3 sequence: CASGGEDEQYF. Written as DNA, the CDR3 is TGTGCCAGCGGGGGAGAAGACGAGCAGTACTTC.

The V gene is TRBV5-5, the J gene TRBJ2-7, with TRBD1 as a possible D gene (5 bases). V dropped 3 bases and J dropped 6 bases, with 22 bases sitting between them. CDR1 SGHKS and CDR2 YYEKEE come from the germline V gene (reference sequence). The CDR3 runs 16 residues. The CDR3 here is CASSSASRGQGGEQYF. The CDR3 DNA sequence: TGTGCCAGCAGCTCGGCCTCAAGGGGCCAGGGCGGCGAGCAGTACTTC. Based on the CDR3 plus reference TRBV5-5 and TRBJ2-7, the full variable domain is DAGVTQSPTHLIKTRGQQVTLRCSPISGHKSVSWYQQVLGQGPQFIFQYYEKEERGRGNFPDRFSARQFPNYSSELNVNALLLGDSALYLCASSSASRGQGGEQYFGPGTRLTVT.

This clonotype was seen at least ten times. This rearrangement joins TRBV7-9 to TRBJ2-7, with a weak D call TRBD2 (6 bases). The CDR3 totals 9 residues. CDR1 is SEHNR, CDR2 FQNEAQ, per germline (reference sequence). The V and J ends lost 11 bases and 7 bases respectively, with 9 bases between them. CDR3 nucleotides: TGTGCCGCCGGGAGTGAGCAGTACTTC. Protein: CAAGSEQYF. Using reference TRBV7-9 and TRBJ2-7 for the parts outside the CDR3, the full variable domain is DTGVSQNPRHKITKRGQNVTFRCDPISEHNRLYWYRQTLGQGPEFLTYFQNEAQLEKSRLLSDRFSAERPKGSFSTLEIQRTEQGDSAMYLCAAGSEQYFGPGTRLTVT.

The table lists this clonotype with a few counts. The chain couples TRBV25-1 to TRBJ2-7, with a weak D call TRBD1 (6 bases). This CDR3 has 14 amino acids. V lost 8 bases and J 3 bases, leaving 17 bases between the germline ends. Per germline, CDR1 MGHDK and CDR2 SYGVNS. For the CDR3, the DNA is TGTGCCAGCTCACCCTTGGGGGCAGACTACGAGCAGTACTTC. It is translated as CASSPLGADYEQYF.

This clonotype was seen ten or more times. The CDR3 DNA reads TGCAGCGGGCAGCCTGTCCACAATGAGCAGTTCTTC. Protein: CSGQPVHNEQFF. The chain combines TRBV29-1 with TRBJ2-1; D uncertain. The CDR3 totals 12 residues. Between the trimmed V and J ends, which lost 7 bases and 5 bases, there was a span of 12 bases. Looked up from germline, CDR1 is SQVTM and CDR2 is ANQGSEA.

The chain joins TRBV5-1 to TRBJ2-6; D not resolved. CDR3 length: 16 residues. Germline values: CDR1 SGHRS, CDR2 YFSETQ. Trimming shortened V by 2 bases and J by 4 bases, and 13 bases separated the two germline ends. In DNA, the CDR3 is TGCGCCAGCAGCTTAGGTAATGGCCAAGGGGCCAACGTCCTGACTTTC. Encoded protein: CASSLGNGQGANVLTF.

Ten or more counts support this clonotype. The chain carries TRBV7-9 and TRBJ1-2; 11 nucleotides agree with TRBD1. The trim removed 2 bases at V and 2 bases at J, leaving 7 bases unmatched. From germline, CDR1 is SEHNR and CDR2 FQNEAQ (reference sequence). This CDR3 contains 17 residues. The CDR3 loop is CASSLTGQGAGNYGYTF. Written as DNA, the CDR3 is TGTGCCAGCAGCTTAACCGGACAGGGGGCTGGAAACTATGGCTACACCTTC.

This sequence joins TRBV12-3 or TRBV12-4 and TRBJ1-2; no clear D gene. This CDR3 spans 17 amino acids. V dropped 0 bases and J dropped 8 bases, with 22 bases sitting between them. The CDR3 nucleotides are TGTGCCAGCAGTTTAGCGCAAGGGATCGCTTCCACGGGAGGCTACACCTTC. Its translation: CASSLAQGIASTGGYTF.

V gene TRBV2 combines with J gene TRBJ1-6; tentative D call: TRBD1 (5 bases). There are 14 residues in the CDR3. Germline CDR1 is SNHLY and CDR2 is FYNNEI. V was clipped by 9 bases and J by 0 bases, with 9 bases between them. This CDR3 reads CASRQGSYNSPLHF. For the CDR3, the DNA is TGTGCCAGTCGCCAGGGCTCCTATAATTCACCCCTCCACTTT.

This clonotype was seen a few times. The genes are TRBV6-1 and TRBJ1-5; D is unresolved. Germline V gene lookup returns CDR1 MNHNS and CDR2 SASEGT. V gave up 3 bases and J gave up 2 bases, with 17 bases separating them. The CDR3 consists of 17 residues. CDR3 sequence (DNA): TGTGCCAGCAGTGAGGGTGAGGGTAGACGGGGCAATCAGCCCCAGCATTTT. This translates into CASSEGEGRRGNQPQHF.

The chain couples TRBV4-2 to TRBJ1-6; D perhaps matches TRBD1 (5 bases). Germline values: CDR1 LGHNA, CDR2 YNFKEQ. V gave up 0 bases and J gave up 6 bases, with 9 bases separating them. CDR3 size: 15 residues. The CDR3 nucleotides are TGTGCCAGCAGCCAAGAACGACAGCCTAATTCACCCCTCCACTTT. Amino acids: CASSQERQPNSPLHF.

This clonotype has more than one count but fewer than ten. The chain combines TRBV7-2 with TRBJ1-2; D gene uncertain. Germline assignment: CDR1 SGHTA and CDR2 FQGNSA. The CDR3 contains 13 residues. V was pared by 6 bases and J by 7 bases, with 15 bases between. For the CDR3, the DNA is TGTGCCAGCAGTCTTGAACTAGAAGCTGGCTACACCTTC. Amino acids: CASSLELEAGYTF.

The gene calls are TRBV27 and TRBJ2-5; D possibly corresponds to TRBD1 (6 bases). V was cut by 2 bases and J by 3 bases, with 13 bases left in between. The CDR3 runs 15 residues. Germline CDR1 is MNHEY and CDR2 is SMNVEV (reference sequence). The DNA of the CDR3 is TGTGCCAGCAGTTTAGGTCTACAGGGCGAAGAGACCCAGTACTTC. Translation gives CASSLGLQGEETQYF.

This clonotype has ten or more counts. This chain joins TRBV24-1 and TRBJ2-4; D ambiguous. This CDR3 is built from 15 residues. Germline V gives CDR1 KGHDR, CDR2 SFDVKD. The V and J ends lost 4 bases and 6 bases respectively, with 15 bases between them. CDR3 nucleotides: TGTGCCACCAGTGACCCGGCCGACGGAAGAAACATTCAGTACTTC. Its protein is CATSDPADGRNIQYF.